Below are 29 T cell receptor beta chains sequenced from a single sample in a study of monozygotic twins with inflammatory bowel disease. From its re-call of the 5' RACE reads, TCRdb lists each CDR3 protein once, without DNA. The table lists 150,000 to 200,000 distinct CDR3 sequences. Sequenced sample: blood. The origin of the receptors is a human donor with ulcerative colitis or Crohn's disease, or a healthy co-twin of an affected twin (not recorded which).

V and J are TRBV5-1 and TRBJ2-2; TCRdb's D call, TRBD1, is unchecked because there is no DNA. CDR3 size: 17 residues. The germline gives CDR1 SGHRS, CDR2 YFSETQ. The CDR3 sequence: CASSSPPGPGVTGELFF.

This chain connects TRBV27 to TRBJ1-2. CDR3 length equals 15 residues. Germline loops: CDR1 MNHEY, CDR2 SMNVEV (reference sequence). The CDR3 reads CASSSITGSNYGYTF.

V gene TRBV7-3 combines with J gene TRBJ2-2. Germline V gives CDR1 SGHTA, CDR2 FQGTGA. CDR3 length: 12 residues. The chain's CDR3 is CASSYHTGELFF.

V usage is TRBV6-2 or TRBV6-3 and J usage is TRBJ2-7. This CDR3 spans 13 amino acids. The germline V gene has CDR1 MNHEY and CDR2 SVGEGT. This CDR3 is CASSYAAVYEQYF.

The chain joins TRBV10-3 to TRBJ1-1; TCRdb's D gene call, TRBD1, goes unchecked for lack of DNA. CDR3 length: 14 residues. Per germline, CDR1 ENHRY and CDR2 SYGVKD. This CDR3 is CAISAVAGGTEAFF.

CDR3 protein: CASRLAGTLYEQFF. This chain connects TRBV11-2 to TRBJ2-1; TCRdb reports TRBD2, a call that lacks DNA to check it against. Germline V gene sequence: CDR1 SGHAT, CDR2 FQNNGV. This CDR3 has 14 residues.

J is TRBJ2-3 and V is TRBV15. CDR3 length: 15 amino acids. The V gene's germline CDR1 is LNHNV and CDR2 YYDKDF (reference sequence). The CDR3 here is CATSRVDGSTDTQYF.

The V and J genes are TRBV11-2 and TRBJ1-1; TCRdb lists TRBD1, though no DNA is available to test this call. This CDR3 spans 17 amino acids. Per germline, CDR1 SGHAT and CDR2 FQNNGV. This chain's CDR3 is CASSLRGQGADGSEAFF. The full variable domain, in which reference TRBV11-2 and TRBJ1-1 provide the parts outside the CDR3, is EAGVAQSPRYKIIEKRQSVAFWCNPISGHATLYWYQQILGQGPKLLIQFQNNGVVDDSQLPKDRFSAERLKGVDSTLKIQPAKLEDSAVYLCASSLRGQGADGSEAFFGQGTRLTVV.

The chain joins TRBV7-6 to TRBJ1-3; without DNA, the TCRdb call of TRBD1 cannot be checked. The CDR3 runs to 16 residues. Germline V gene sequence: CDR1 SGHVS, CDR2 FNYEAQ. CDR3 loop: CASSLGPGRSGNTIYF. Combining the CDR3 with reference TRBV7-6 and TRBJ1-3 gives the whole variable domain GAGVSQSPRYKVTKRGQDVALRCDPISGHVSLYWYRQALGQGPEFLTYFNYEAQQDKSGLPNDRFSAERPEGSISTLTIQRTEQRDSAMYRCASSLGPGRSGNTIYFGEGSWLTVV.

The V and J genes are TRBV12-5 and TRBJ1-5; TCRdb proposes TRBD1, but this gene call is untestable without DNA. CDR3 length: 13 residues. CDR1 is LGHNT, CDR2 FRNRAP, per germline. CDR3: CASGLGGGQPQHF.

The V gene is TRBV12-3 or TRBV12-4, the J gene TRBJ1-5; TCRdb names TRBD1, which stays unverified in the absence of DNA. The CDR3 is 13 amino acids. The CDR3: CASRDRGEQPQHF.

This chain connects TRBV4-2 to TRBJ2-2; TCRdb gives TRBD1 as the D gene, but with no DNA this cannot be confirmed. The CDR3 extends over 15 amino acids. The V gene's germline CDR1 is LGHNA and CDR2 YNFKEQ. This CDR3 is CASSQSPGVGGELFF.

V is TRBV5-1 and J is TRBJ2-1; lacking DNA, the TRBD1 call made by TCRdb goes unchecked. The germline V gene encodes CDR1 SGHRS and CDR2 YFSETQ. The CDR3 sequence is 13 residues long. CDR3 loop: CASSFPGRTEQLF.

This rearrangement joins TRBV10-3 to TRBJ2-3; lacking DNA, the TRBD2 call made by TCRdb goes unchecked. The CDR3 is made up of 16 amino acids. Looked up from germline, CDR1 is ENHRY and CDR2 is SYGVKD. The CDR3 sequence is CAISGRGGGGTDTQYF.

This chain uses TRBV27 with TRBJ2-7; TCRdb names TRBD1, which stays unverified in the absence of DNA. This CDR3 region has 14 residues. From germline, CDR1 is MNHEY and CDR2 SMNVEV (reference sequence). The CDR3 protein is CASRTPGQNYEQYF.

The J gene is TRBJ2-2, the V gene TRBV6-5; the D gene TCRdb calls, TRBD1, cannot be checked with no DNA. The germline V gene encodes CDR1 MNHEY and CDR2 SVGAGI. The CDR3 is 15 residues long. The CDR3 spells CASSYVRAYTGELFF.

The chain recombines TRBV5-1 with TRBJ1-1. This CDR3 is built from 14 residues. Germline values: CDR1 SGHRS, CDR2 YFSETQ. CDR3 region: CASSWDRGSTEAFF.

The chain has TRBV10-3 and TRBJ1-1. Germline V CDR1 and CDR2: ENHRY, SYGVKD. The CDR3 loop spans 15 amino acids. CDR3 sequence reads: CAISESTRWNTEAFF.

The genes are TRBV4-1 and TRBJ2-1; TCRdb selects TRBD2, and the lack of DNA leaves this call unchecked. In germline, CDR1 is MGHRA, CDR2 YSYEKL. The CDR3 runs 17 residues. Here the CDR3 reads CASSQGLGSGSYNEQFF.

CDR3: CAWTGQWEAFF. V usage is TRBV30 and J usage is TRBJ1-1; with no DNA, the TCRdb D assignment of TRBD1 cannot be verified. CDR1 is GTSNPN and CDR2 is SVGIG in the germline V gene (reference sequence). CDR3 size: 11 residues. Full variable domain (missing parts from reference TRBV30 and TRBJ1-1): SQTIHQWPATLVQPVGSPLSLECTVEGTSNPNLYWYRQAAGRGLQLLFYSVGIGQISSEVPQNLSASRPQDRQFILSSKKLLLSDSGFYLCAWTGQWEAFFGQGTRLTVV.

The chain has TRBV23-1 and TRBJ2-1; TCRdb's assignment of TRBD1 cannot be checked, as there is no DNA. TRBV23-1 is noted as an ORF with a role that remains uncertain. The CDR3 consists of 12 residues. The CDR3 here is CASRTVDNEQFF.

J is TRBJ2-4 and V is TRBV12-3 or TRBV12-4; TCRdb outputs TRBD1, but without DNA this stays unchecked. CDR3 length equals 17 residues. The CDR3 is CASTVSGTGRTKNIQYF.

V and J are TRBV7-3 and TRBJ2-1; TCRdb picks TRBD2, but there is no DNA to check that call. This CDR3 has 15 amino acids. The germline V gene encodes CDR1 SGHTA and CDR2 FQGTGA. CDR3 residues: CASSSLGLAWDEQFF.

The gene calls are TRBV20-1 and TRBJ1-2. The CDR3 is 12 residues long. The germline V gene has CDR1 DFQATT and CDR2 SNEGSKA (reference sequence). CDR3 protein: CSASGLNYGYTF.

The chain recombines TRBV10-2 with TRBJ2-2; there is no DNA to check the TCRdb D call of TRBD2. CDR3 length: 16 residues. Germline lookup yields CDR1 WSHSY and CDR2 SAAADI. The chain's CDR3 is CASSIILAGDTGELFF.

The genes are TRBV20-1 and TRBJ2-1; TCRdb reports TRBD2, a call that lacks DNA to check it against. The germline V gene has CDR1 DFQATT and CDR2 SNEGSKA (reference sequence). The CDR3 extends over 18 amino acids. CDR3 loop: CSARPAGGPRSSYNEQFF.

The chain recombines TRBV30 with TRBJ1-2; TCRdb's D gene call, TRBD1, goes unchecked for lack of DNA. The CDR3 runs 12 residues. The V gene's germline CDR1 is GTSNPN and CDR2 SVGIG (reference sequence). The CDR3 protein is CAWSPGYYGYPF.

The chain is built from TRBV15 and TRBJ2-2; no DNA is available, so the TRBD1 call from TCRdb remains unchecked. The germline gives CDR1 LNHNV, CDR2 YYDKDF (reference sequence). The CDR3 length is 18 residues. CDR3 residues: CATSGRGSDRTRTGELFF.

The V call is TRBV9, the J call TRBJ2-2. The germline V gene encodes CDR1 SGDLS and CDR2 YYNGEE. The CDR3 loop spans 13 amino acids. This chain's CDR3 is CASSTQATGELFF.